Following are 20 T cell receptor beta chains from one sample sequenced in a study of T cells in Graves' hyperthyroidism and ophthalmopathy. The CDR3 regions of TCR beta were amplified from RNA transcripts. The HTBI primer set served for first-round RT-PCR of the TCR CDR3. TCRdb passed the multiplex PCR reads through MiXCR, listing each CDR3 protein once. Of some 550,000 distinct CDR3 sequences in the sample, 16% were seen once. Sequencing input: blood. The receptors come from a woman between 40 and 50 years old with Graves' ophthalmopathy.

The rearrangement joins TRBV9 to TRBJ2-2; D could derive from TRBD1 or TRBD2 (5 bases each). The CDR3 length is 16 residues. Deletions cut 0 bases from V and 5 bases from J, with 14 bases between. CDR1 and CDR2 (germline): SGDLS, YYNGEE. In DNA, the CDR3 is TGTGCCAGCAGCGTAGGAGGGGTTGGCGAAACCGGGGAGCTGTTTTTT. Its translation: CASSVGGVGETGELFF.

In its sample, this clonotype was seen many times. The chain couples TRBV3-1 to TRBJ1-2; D call uncertain. Germline assignment: CDR1 LGHDT and CDR2 YNNKEL (reference sequence). The V end lost 0 bases, the J end lost 6 bases, and 8 bases lay between the germline ends. The CDR3 totals 13 residues. CDR3: CASSQERLHGYTF. CDR3 DNA sequence: TGTGCCAGCAGCCAAGAGAGGTTGCATGGCTACACCTTC.

In its sample, this clonotype was seen a few times. The rearrangement uses TRBV6-1 and TRBJ1-5; the D gene is possibly TRBD1 (5 bases). There are 14 residues in the CDR3. Germline V gives CDR1 MNHNS, CDR2 SASEGT. V was trimmed by 5 bases and J by 3 bases, leaving 11 bases between them. Here the CDR3 reads CASSIGHLNQPQHF. Here the CDR3 DNA reads TGTGCCAGCAGTATAGGACACCTCAATCAGCCCCAGCATTTT.

This clonotype came up many times. This sequence joins TRBV19 and TRBJ1-5, with D perhaps TRBD1 (5 bases). This CDR3 is built from 15 residues. Trimming removed 6 bases from V and 5 bases from J, with 17 bases in between. CDR1 is LNHDA and CDR2 is SQIVND in the germline V gene (reference sequence). CDR3 bases: TGTGCCAGTAGGATCCTCGGGACTCAGCATCAGCCCCAGCATTTT. Residues: CASRILGTQHQPQHF.

This clonotype came up many times. V is TRBV7-9 and J is TRBJ2-1, with D perhaps matching TRBD2 (6 bases). Germline V lookup: CDR1 SEHNR, CDR2 FQNEAQ (reference sequence). The CDR3 spans 14 residues. The V end was cut by 5 bases, the J end by 7 bases, with 15 bases between. This CDR3 reads CASSPPRGWNEQFF. Here the CDR3 DNA reads TGTGCCAGCAGCCCGCCTCGGGGGTGGAATGAGCAGTTCTTC.

This clonotype was counted many times. The rearrangement uses TRBV20-1 and TRBJ2-3; possibly TRBD2 for D (6 bases). Germline V gene lookup returns CDR1 DFQATT and CDR2 SNEGSKA (reference sequence). CDR3 size: 15 residues. Trimming left V 6 bases short and J 4 bases short, with 20 bases between. CDR3 residues: CSAQLGAGDADTQYF. The DNA for the CDR3 is TGCAGTGCACAACTAGGAGCGGGTGATGCAGATACGCAGTATTTT.

This clonotype was detected ten times or more. The V call is TRBV7-9, the J call TRBJ2-7, with 8 bases aligning to TRBD2. With V trimmed by 5 bases and J by 5 bases, 14 bases remained unmatched. The germline CDR1 and CDR2 sequences are SEHNR and FQNEAQ (reference sequence). The CDR3 totals 16 residues. CDR3 region: CASSELRLSGADEQYF. The CDR3 nucleotides read TGTGCCAGCAGCGAACTGAGACTTAGCGGGGCGGACGAGCAGTACTTC.

In DNA, the CDR3 is TGTGCCAGCACCGGACGGCAGGGAGGAAACACCATATATTTT. Residues: CASTGRQGGNTIYF. V and J are TRBV6-1 and TRBJ1-3; D perhaps matches TRBD1 (5 bases). This CDR3 has 14 residues. The V end lost 7 bases, the J end lost 4 bases, and 14 bases lay between the germline ends. Germline loops: CDR1 MNHNS, CDR2 SASEGT.

Ten or more counts support this clonotype. The rearrangement uses TRBV28 and TRBJ1-5, with D unclear. Germline V gives CDR1 MDHEN, CDR2 SYDVKM. V was shortened by 5 bases and J by 8 bases, with 10 bases between the two germline ends. The CDR3 spans 12 residues. The CDR3: CASSTLLEPQHF. The CDR3, as DNA: TGTGCCAGCAGTACCCTACTAGAGCCCCAGCATTTT.

As for this clonotype: A much larger clone lies one base from this, so it may be a read error. This sequence joins TRBV2 and TRBJ2-6, with D possibly being TRBD2 (5 bases). V shed 8 bases and J shed 0 bases, with 11 bases lying between them. The CDR3 is made up of 15 amino acids. The germline V gene has CDR1 SNHLY and CDR2 FYNNEI. The CDR3: CASGRELSGANVLTF. CDR3 sequence (DNA): TGTGCCAGCGGTCGGGAACTCTCTGGGGCCAACGTCCTGACTTTC.

This clonotype was observed many times. The rearrangement joins TRBV7-9 to TRBJ2-1; no reliable D call. The ends were cut back, 3 bases at V and 9 bases at J, with 18 bases in the middle. The germline CDR1 and CDR2 sequences are SEHNR and FQNEAQ (reference sequence). CDR3 length: 15 residues. The CDR3 protein is CASSFLFPLSAEQFF. CDR3 sequence (DNA): TGTGCCAGCAGCTTCCTTTTTCCCCTATCGGCTGAGCAGTTCTTC.

The chain is built from TRBV20-1 and TRBJ2-3, with D possibly being TRBD2 (6 bases). Trimming cost V 5 bases and J 1 base, with 13 bases left between them. This CDR3 is built from 14 residues. Germline lookup yields CDR1 DFQATT and CDR2 SNEGSKA (reference sequence). CDR3 sequence (DNA): TGCAGTGCTCACGAGGGACTTGGCACAGATACGCAGTATTTT. This gives the protein CSAHEGLGTDTQYF.

This clonotype was counted ten times or more. This rearrangement joins TRBV2 to TRBJ2-6; D unclear. Trimming removed 9 bases from V and 2 bases from J, with 11 bases in between. Germline V gene lookup returns CDR1 SNHLY and CDR2 FYNNEI. The CDR3 totals 14 residues. CDR3 sequence (DNA): TGTGCCAGTACCTCAGAGCCTGGGGCCAACGTCCTGACTTTC. It yields the protein CASTSEPGANVLTF.

This clonotype was detected many times. The V call is TRBV28, the J call TRBJ1-5; D ambiguous. Germline V CDR1 and CDR2: MDHEN, SYDVKM. Deletions cut 6 bases from V and 7 bases from J, with 10 bases between. This CDR3 spans 12 amino acids. DNA of the CDR3: TGTGCCAGCAGGTCCTCTGCCCAGCCCCAGCATTTT. Translating gives CASRSSAQPQHF.

This clonotype appeared many times. The rearrangement joins TRBV12-3 or TRBV12-4 to TRBJ2-1; D is perhaps TRBD1 or TRBD2 (6 bases each). CDR3 length: 14 residues. Trimming removed 6 bases at V and 7 bases at J, with 16 bases between. CDR3 coding DNA: TGTGCCAGCAGACTCGGTCGGGGGCTAAATGAGCAGTTCTTC. It translates to CASRLGRGLNEQFF.

This clonotype was detected ten times or more. The chain has TRBV19 and TRBJ2-1; no definite D call. Trimming took 7 bases from V and 8 from J, leaving 15 bases between them. Germline V gives CDR1 LNHDA, CDR2 SQIVND (reference sequence). The CDR3 is 13 residues long. Written as DNA, the CDR3 is TGTGCCAGTATCAGGACGGATACTTATGAGCAGTTCTTC. This translates into CASIRTDTYEQFF.

This chain connects TRBV11-2 to TRBJ2-6; the D gene is possibly TRBD1 (5 bases). The CDR3 runs to 15 residues. Per germline, CDR1 SGHAT and CDR2 FQNNGV. V lost 6 bases and J lost 2, with 11 bases in between. The CDR3 spells CASSGRAPGANVLTF. The CDR3 DNA is TGTGCCAGCAGTGGCAGGGCCCCTGGGGCCAACGTCCTGACTTTC.

This clonotype occurred a few times. The genes are TRBV7-9 and TRBJ1-1, with D unresolved. CDR1 and CDR2 (germline): SEHNR, FQNEAQ (reference sequence). The CDR3 sequence is 15 residues long. V was pared by 1 base and J by 1 base, with 10 bases between. DNA for the CDR3: TGTGCCAGCAGCTTAGGGTCACGTGAGAACACTGAAGCTTTCTTT. Protein product: CASSLGSRENTEAFF.

This clonotype was found many times. The V call is TRBV28, the J call TRBJ1-2; D possibly corresponds to TRBD1 (5 bases). Trimming took off 6 bases at V and 7 bases at J, with 21 bases between the two ends. Germline V gene lookup returns CDR1 MDHEN and CDR2 SYDVKM. The CDR3 is 15 residues long. CDR3 protein: CASRVPARGEAGYTF. For the CDR3, the DNA is TGTGCCAGCAGGGTTCCAGCCCGGGGCGAAGCTGGCTACACCTTC.

This clonotype was counted many times. The chain recombines TRBV11-1 with TRBJ2-7; TRBD2 matches 7 bases. V dropped 2 bases and J dropped 2; count of bases not matched to a gene: 6. The CDR3 spans 15 residues. Germline loops: CDR1 SGHAT, CDR2 FQDESV (reference sequence). CDR3 DNA: TGTGCCAGCAGCTTAAGAGGACTAGGGGCCTACGAGCAGTACTTC. Translated, it gives CASSLRGLGAYEQYF.